A single sample gave rise to the 18 T cell receptor beta chains below, sequenced in a study of blood T cell repertoires in COVID-19. Only in-frame clones appear in the TCRdb table, and some are missing; sequencing was by immunoSEQ multiplex PCR. The sample gives some 110,000 clones, 70% to 80% of which show up once; 5% to 8% is in the top ten. The sequenced sample was peripheral blood. These receptors all stem from a man between 65 and 85 years old with acute or convalescent COVID-19.

This clone came up once. The rearrangement uses TRBV7-8 and TRBJ1-1; weak D call: TRBD1 (5 bases). CDR1 SGHVS and CDR2 FQNEAQ come from the germline V gene. Trimming removed 5 bases from V and 4 bases from J, with 20 bases in between. CDR3 length equals 16 residues. CDR3 loop: CASSPQRDGEGTEAFF. The CDR3, as DNA: TGTGCCAGCAGCCCACAGCGGGACGGGGAGGGCACTGAAGCTTTCTTT.

The chain employs TRBV6-4 and TRBJ2-6, with a weak D call TRBD2 (5 bases). Between the trimmed V and J ends, which lost 3 bases and 0 bases, there was a span of 15 bases. CDR1 MRHNA and CDR2 SNTAGT come from the germline V gene. The CDR3 length is 18 residues. In nucleotides, the CDR3 is TGTGCCAGCAGTGAAGCGGCAGTCGCTGGCTCTGGGGCCAACGTCCTGACTTTC. Translated, it gives CASSEAAVAGSGANVLTF.

The DNA of the CDR3 is TGCGCCAGCAGCCAAGAAGGGGCAGACAGTTTCCTTAACTATGGCTACACCTTC. Translating it yields CASSQEGADSFLNYGYTF. The V gene is TRBV4-1, the J gene TRBJ1-2; D is perhaps TRBD1 (5 bases). The V gene's germline CDR1 is MGHRA and CDR2 YSYEKL. The CDR3 loop spans 18 amino acids. Trimming stripped 0 bases from V and 1 base from J, with 18 bases between.

The chain uses TRBV3-1 (or the pseudogene TRBV3-2) and TRBJ2-2, with 9 bases lining up with TRBD1. V shed 6 bases, J shed 6 bases, and the junction held 2 bases outside the gene matches. The V gene's germline CDR1 is LGHDT and CDR2 YNNKEL (reference sequence). The CDR3 consists of 13 residues. CDR3 sequence: CASSRTGAGELFF. The CDR3 DNA reads as TGTGCCAGCAGTCGGACAGGGGCCGGGGAGCTGTTTTTT.

The V and J genes are TRBV6-5 and TRBJ2-2; weak D call: TRBD1 (5 bases). Germline-derived CDR1 and CDR2 are MNHEY and SVGAGI. This CDR3 has 15 residues. Trimming removed 0 bases from V and 5 bases from J, with 10 bases in between. CDR3 nucleotides: TGTGCCAGCAGTTACTCGGACATGGGGACCGGGGAGCTGTTTTTT. Protein: CASSYSDMGTGELFF.

There are a few counts of this clone. The chain couples TRBV7-9 to TRBJ1-5; D gene unclear. The CDR3 contains 12 residues. Deletions cut 6 bases from V and 4 bases from J, with 7 bases between. The germline V gene has CDR1 SEHNR and CDR2 FQNEAQ (reference sequence). The CDR3 protein is CASSVRNQPQHF. Written as DNA, the CDR3 is TGTGCCAGCAGTGTCCGGAATCAGCCCCAGCATTTT.

V usage is TRBV19 and J usage is TRBJ1-5, with TRBD1 matching over 9 bases. V was pared by 7 bases and J by 5 bases, with 9 bases of the junction left unmatched. CDR3 length: 15 amino acids. Germline CDR1 and CDR2: LNHDA and SQIVND (reference sequence). The CDR3 loop is CASNVDRGSYQPQHF. Written as DNA, the CDR3 is TGTGCCAGTAACGTTGACAGGGGGAGTTATCAGCCCCAGCATTTT.

The rearrangement uses TRBV28 and TRBJ1-1; D perhaps matches TRBD1 (5 bases). Germline CDR1 MDHEN, CDR2 SYDVKM. The CDR3 length is 16 residues. Trimming shortened V by 5 bases and J by 1 base, and 17 bases separated the two germline ends. The DNA for the CDR3 is TGTGCCAGCAGTAGGCCCACAGGCTCGTGGAACACTGAAGCTTTCTTT. Translating gives CASSRPTGSWNTEAFF.

The CDR3 spells CASSVSGAPNTGELFF. The CDR3, as DNA: TGTGCCAGCAGCGTCTCAGGGGCGCCGAACACCGGGGAGCTGTTTTTT. The J gene is TRBJ2-2, the V gene TRBV9, with TRBD1 as a possible D gene (6 bases). Germline V gene data show CDR1 as SGDLS and CDR2 as YYNGEE. This CDR3 is built from 16 residues. Trimming removed 2 bases from V and 0 bases from J, with 11 bases in between.

The genes are TRBV2 and TRBJ2-5, with 10 bases matching TRBD2. Germline trimming cut 7 bases from V and 4 bases from J; bases unmatched to any gene: 6. CDR3 length: 14 amino acids. Germline lookup yields CDR1 SNHLY and CDR2 FYNNEI. CDR3 amino acids: CASNSLAGGETQYF. The CDR3 nucleotides are TGTGCCAGCAATTCTTTAGCGGGAGGAGAGACCCAGTACTTC. Filled out from reference TRBV2 and TRBJ2-5, the complete variable domain reads EPEVTQTPSHQVTQMGQEVILRCVPISNHLYFYWYRQILGQKVEFLVSFYNNEISEKSEIFDDQFSVERPDGSNFTLKIRSTKLEDSAMYFCASNSLAGGETQYFGPGTRLLVL.

J is TRBJ1-2 and V is TRBV7-9; no clear D. Per the germline V gene, CDR1 is SEHNR and CDR2 is FQNEAQ (reference sequence). The CDR3 is made up of 15 amino acids. V gave up 1 base and J gave up 8 bases, with 17 bases separating them. Here the CDR3 DNA reads TGTGCCAGCAGCTTAGATCTGACTGCCCATCGGGGCTACACCTTC. This sequence encodes CASSLDLTAHRGYTF.

The V gene is TRBV27, the J gene TRBJ2-3, with 8 bases identical to TRBD1. The V gene end was trimmed by 4 bases and the J gene end by 0 bases; junction bases not matched to a gene: 12. CDR3 length: 18 residues. Germline lookup yields CDR1 MNHEY and CDR2 SMNVEV (reference sequence). CDR3 residues: CASSWTGSPYVSTDTQYF. CDR3 in DNA: TGTGCCAGCAGTTGGACAGGGAGTCCCTACGTGAGCACAGATACGCAGTATTTT.

V is TRBV28 and J is TRBJ1-2; weak D call: TRBD1 (5 bases). Looked up from germline, CDR1 is MDHEN and CDR2 is SYDVKM. The germline V and J ends were trimmed by 5 bases and 5 bases, with 15 bases remaining between them. This CDR3 region has 14 residues. CDR3 bases: TGTGCCAGCAGTACCCAAACTGGGGGGTATGGCTACACCTTC. Protein sequence: CASSTQTGGYGYTF.

V usage is TRBV7-2 and J usage is TRBJ2-1, with no clear D. In germline, CDR1 is SGHTA, CDR2 FQGNSA. Trimming left V 7 bases short and J 0 bases short, with 16 bases between. CDR3 size: 16 residues. CDR3 DNA: TGTGCCAGCACCCCAGGCCTCAGTAGCTCCTACAATGAGCAGTTCTTC. Amino acids: CASTPGLSSSYNEQFF.

The rearrangement joins TRBV27 to TRBJ2-4, with D maybe TRBD2 (6 bases). Germline V gene sequence: CDR1 MNHEY, CDR2 SMNVEV (reference sequence). The V and J ends lost 2 bases and 4 bases respectively, with 9 bases between them. The CDR3 runs to 14 residues. CDR3 protein: CASSLQEGKNIQYF. In DNA, the CDR3 is TGTGCCAGCAGTTTACAGGAGGGGAAAAACATTCAGTACTTC.

The V gene is TRBV19, the J gene TRBJ2-2; D perhaps matches TRBD1 (6 bases). The CDR3 contains 14 residues. V was trimmed by 1 base and J by 3 bases, leaving 6 bases between them. Germline CDR1 reads LNHDA; CDR2 reads SQIVND (reference sequence). CDR3 sequence (DNA): TGTGCCAGTAGTATAGGGGGGCACACCGGGGAGCTGTTTTTT. Its protein is CASSIGGHTGELFF.

The CDR3 nucleotides read TGTGCCAGCAGCACAAGACAGAGCACAGATACGCAGTATTTT. Translated, it gives CASSTRQSTDTQYF. The J gene is TRBJ2-3, the V gene TRBV7-6, with D possibly matching TRBD1 (5 bases). Looked up from germline, CDR1 is SGHVS and CDR2 is FNYEAQ. The CDR3 length is 14 residues. Trimming removed 5 bases from V and 0 bases from J, with 9 bases in between.

The J gene is TRBJ1-5, the V gene TRBV12-3 or TRBV12-4; no clear D gene. The CDR3 loop spans 13 amino acids. Trimming stripped 3 bases from V and 7 bases from J, with 10 bases between. The CDR3 DNA sequence: TGTGCCAGCAGTTTCGGGATTTTCCAGCCCCAGCATTTT. It is translated as CASSFGIFQPQHF.